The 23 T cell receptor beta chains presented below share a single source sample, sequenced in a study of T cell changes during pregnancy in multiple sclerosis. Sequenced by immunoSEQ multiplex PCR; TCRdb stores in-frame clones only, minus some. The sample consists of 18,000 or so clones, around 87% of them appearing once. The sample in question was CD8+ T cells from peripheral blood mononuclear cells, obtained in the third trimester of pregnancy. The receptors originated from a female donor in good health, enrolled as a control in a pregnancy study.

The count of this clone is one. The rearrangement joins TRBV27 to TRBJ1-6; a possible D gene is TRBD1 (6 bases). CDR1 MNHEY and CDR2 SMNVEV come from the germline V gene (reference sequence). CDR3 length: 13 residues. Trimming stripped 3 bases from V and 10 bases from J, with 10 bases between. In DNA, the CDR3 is TGTGCCAGCAGTTTGAGTGGGACATCACCCCTCCACTTT. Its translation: CASSLSGTSPLHF.

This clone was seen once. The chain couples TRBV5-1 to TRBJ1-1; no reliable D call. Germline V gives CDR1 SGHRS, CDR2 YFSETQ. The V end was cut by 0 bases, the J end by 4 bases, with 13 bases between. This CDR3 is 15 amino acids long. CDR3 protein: CASSLVAGGVTEAFF. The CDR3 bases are TGCGCCAGCAGCTTGGTAGCCGGCGGGGTCACTGAAGCTTTCTTT.

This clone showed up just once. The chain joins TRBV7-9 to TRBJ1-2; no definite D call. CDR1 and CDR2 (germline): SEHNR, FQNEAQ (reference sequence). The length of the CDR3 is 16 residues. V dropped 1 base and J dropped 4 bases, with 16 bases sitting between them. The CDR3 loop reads CASSLGRGRKSYGYTF. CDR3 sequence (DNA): TGTGCCAGCAGCTTAGGTCGGGGTCGAAAAAGCTATGGCTACACCTTC. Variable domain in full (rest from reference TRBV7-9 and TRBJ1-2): DTGVSQNPRHKITKRGQNVTFRCDPISEHNRLYWYRQTLGQGPEFLTYFQNEAQLEKSRLLSDRFSAERPKGSFSTLEIQRTEQGDSAMYLCASSLGRGRKSYGYTFGSGTRLTVV.

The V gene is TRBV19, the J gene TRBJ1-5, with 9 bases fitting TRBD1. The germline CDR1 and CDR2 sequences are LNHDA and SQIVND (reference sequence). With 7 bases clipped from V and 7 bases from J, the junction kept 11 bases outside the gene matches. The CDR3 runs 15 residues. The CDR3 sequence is CASTLGGTGNQPQHF. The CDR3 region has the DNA TGTGCCAGTACCCTAGGGGGGACAGGGAACCAGCCCCAGCATTTT.

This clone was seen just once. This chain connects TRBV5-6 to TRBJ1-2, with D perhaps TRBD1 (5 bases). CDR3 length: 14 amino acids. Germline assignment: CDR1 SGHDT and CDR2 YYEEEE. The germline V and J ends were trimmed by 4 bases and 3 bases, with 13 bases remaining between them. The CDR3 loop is CASSAGRNYYGYTF. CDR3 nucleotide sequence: TGTGCCAGCAGCGCGGGACGGAATTACTATGGCTACACCTTC.

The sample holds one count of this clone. As DNA, the CDR3 is TGTGCCAGCAGCCCCGGGACAAACGAGCAGTACTTC. This encodes CASSPGTNEQYF. The V and J genes are TRBV14 and TRBJ2-7, with D tentatively TRBD1 (6 bases). This CDR3 region has 12 residues. V shed 4 bases and J shed 5 bases, with 9 bases lying between them. Looked up from germline, CDR1 is SGHDN and CDR2 is FVKESK.

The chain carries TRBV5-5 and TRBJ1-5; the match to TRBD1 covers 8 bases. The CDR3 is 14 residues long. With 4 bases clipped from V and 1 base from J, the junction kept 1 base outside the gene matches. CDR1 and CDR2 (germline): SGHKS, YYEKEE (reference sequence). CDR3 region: CASSQGASNQPQHF. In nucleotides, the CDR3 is TGTGCCAGCAGCCAGGGGGCAAGCAATCAGCCCCAGCATTTT.

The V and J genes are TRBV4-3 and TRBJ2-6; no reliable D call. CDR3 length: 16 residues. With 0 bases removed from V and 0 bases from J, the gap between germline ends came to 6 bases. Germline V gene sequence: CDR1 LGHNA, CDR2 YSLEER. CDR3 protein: CASSQETHSGANVLTF. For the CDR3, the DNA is TGCGCCAGCAGCCAAGAAACACACTCTGGGGCCAACGTCCTGACTTTC.

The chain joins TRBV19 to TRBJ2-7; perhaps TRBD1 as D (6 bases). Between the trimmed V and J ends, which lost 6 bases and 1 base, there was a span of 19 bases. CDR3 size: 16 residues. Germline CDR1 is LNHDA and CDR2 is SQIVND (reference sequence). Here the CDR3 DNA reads TGTGCCAGTAGACGCACTGGGACATCGGTATCCTACGAGCAGTACTTC. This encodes CASRRTGTSVSYEQYF.

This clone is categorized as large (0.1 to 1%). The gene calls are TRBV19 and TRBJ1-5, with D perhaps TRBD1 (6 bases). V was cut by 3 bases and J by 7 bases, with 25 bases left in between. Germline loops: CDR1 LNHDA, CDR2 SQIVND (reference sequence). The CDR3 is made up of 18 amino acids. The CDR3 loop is CASSIGGELNRVGQPQHF. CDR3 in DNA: TGTGCCAGTAGTATTGGGGGGGAATTGAACAGGGTAGGACAGCCCCAGCATTTT.

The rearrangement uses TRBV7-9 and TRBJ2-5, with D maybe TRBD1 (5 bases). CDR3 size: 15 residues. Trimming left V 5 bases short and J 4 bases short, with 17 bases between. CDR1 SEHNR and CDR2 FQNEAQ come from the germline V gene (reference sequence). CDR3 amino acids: CASSSRAPVGETQYF. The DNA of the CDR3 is TGTGCCAGCAGCAGCAGGGCCCCGGTTGGAGAGACCCAGTACTTC. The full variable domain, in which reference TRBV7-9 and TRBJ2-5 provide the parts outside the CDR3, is DTGVSQNPRHKITKRGQNVTFRCDPISEHNRLYWYRQTLGQGPEFLTYFQNEAQLEKSRLLSDRFSAERPKGSFSTLEIQRTEQGDSAMYLCASSSRAPVGETQYFGPGTRLLVL.

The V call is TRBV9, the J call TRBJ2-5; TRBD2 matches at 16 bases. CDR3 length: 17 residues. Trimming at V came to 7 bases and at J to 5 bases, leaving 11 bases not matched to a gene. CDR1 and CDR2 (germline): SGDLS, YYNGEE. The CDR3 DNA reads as TGTGCCAGCGGGGGACTAGCGGGAGGGGTTGTAGGGGAGACCCAGTACTTC. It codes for CASGGLAGGVVGETQYF. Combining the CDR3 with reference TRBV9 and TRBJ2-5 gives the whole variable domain DSGVTQTPKHLITATGQRVTLRCSPRSGDLSVYWYQQSLDQGLQFLIQYYNGEERAKGNILERFSAQQFPDLHSELNLSSLELGDSALYFCASGGLAGGVVGETQYFGPGTRLLVL.

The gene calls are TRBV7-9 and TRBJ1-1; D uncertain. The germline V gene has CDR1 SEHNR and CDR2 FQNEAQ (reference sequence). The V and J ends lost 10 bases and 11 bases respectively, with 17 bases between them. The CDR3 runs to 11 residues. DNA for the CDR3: TGTGCCACCAGGAGGGAGGTTGGGGCTTTCTTT. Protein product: CATRREVGAFF.

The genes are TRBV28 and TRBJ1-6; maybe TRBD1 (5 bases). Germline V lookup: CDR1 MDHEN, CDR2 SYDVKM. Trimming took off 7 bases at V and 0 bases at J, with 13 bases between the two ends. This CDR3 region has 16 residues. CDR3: CASTNLDSSYNSPLHF. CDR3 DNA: TGTGCCAGCACTAACCTTGACAGCTCCTATAATTCACCCCTCCACTTT.

CDR3 in DNA: TGCAGCGTTGTAGGACTAGCGGGAGCGTTTGAGCAGTTCTTC. Translating gives CSVVGLAGAFEQFF. The rearrangement uses TRBV29-1 and TRBJ2-1; 13 bases are a match to TRBD2. The germline gives CDR1 SQVTM, CDR2 ANQGSEA. There are 14 residues in the CDR3. V shed 4 bases, J shed 9 bases, and the junction held 6 bases outside the gene matches.

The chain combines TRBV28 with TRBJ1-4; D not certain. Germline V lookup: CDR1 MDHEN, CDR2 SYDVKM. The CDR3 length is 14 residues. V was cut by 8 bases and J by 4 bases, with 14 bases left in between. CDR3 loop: CASLQRGFNEKLFF. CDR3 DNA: TGTGCCAGCCTTCAGCGAGGATTTAATGAAAAACTGTTTTTT. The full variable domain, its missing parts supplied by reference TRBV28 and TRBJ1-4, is DVKVTQSSRYLVKRTGEKVFLECVQDMDHENMFWYRQDPGLGLRLIYFSYDVKMKEKGDIPEGYSVSREKKERFSLILESASTNQTSMYLCASLQRGFNEKLFFGSGTQLSVL.

CDR3 in DNA: TGTGCCAGCTCCCCCGGGACAGACTACGAGCAGTACTTC. Translating gives CASSPGTDYEQYF. The rearrangement joins TRBV18 to TRBJ2-7; 7 nucleotides align to TRBD1. Per the germline V gene, CDR1 is KGHSH and CDR2 is LQKENI. Germline trimming cut 6 bases from V and 3 bases from J; bases unmatched to any gene: 5. This CDR3 is built from 13 residues.

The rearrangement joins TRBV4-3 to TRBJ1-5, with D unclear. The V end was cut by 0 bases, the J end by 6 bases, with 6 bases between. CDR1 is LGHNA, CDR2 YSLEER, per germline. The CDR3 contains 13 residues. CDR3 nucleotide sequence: TGCGCCAGCAGCCAAGAATACGGTCAGCCCCAGCATTTT. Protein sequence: CASSQEYGQPQHF.

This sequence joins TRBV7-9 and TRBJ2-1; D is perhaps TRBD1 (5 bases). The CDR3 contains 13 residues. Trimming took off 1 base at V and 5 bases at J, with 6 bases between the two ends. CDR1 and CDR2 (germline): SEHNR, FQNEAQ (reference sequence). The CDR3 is CASSLVQDNEQFF. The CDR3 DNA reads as TGTGCCAGCAGCTTAGTACAGGACAATGAGCAGTTCTTC. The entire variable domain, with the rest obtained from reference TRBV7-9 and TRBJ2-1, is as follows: DTGVSQNPRHKITKRGQNVTFRCDPISEHNRLYWYRQTLGQGPEFLTYFQNEAQLEKSRLLSDRFSAERPKGSFSTLEIQRTEQGDSAMYLCASSLVQDNEQFFGPGTRLTVL.

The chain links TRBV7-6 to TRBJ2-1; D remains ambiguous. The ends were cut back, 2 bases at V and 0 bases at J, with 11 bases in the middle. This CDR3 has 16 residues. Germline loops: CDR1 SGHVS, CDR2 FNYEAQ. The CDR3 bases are TGTGCCAGCAGCTTAAATGTAAGGAGCTCCTACAATGAGCAGTTCTTC. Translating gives CASSLNVRSSYNEQFF. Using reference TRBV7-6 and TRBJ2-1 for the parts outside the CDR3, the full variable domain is GAGVSQSPRYKVTKRGQDVALRCDPISGHVSLYWYRQALGQGPEFLTYFNYEAQQDKSGLPNDRFSAERPEGSISTLTIQRTEQRDSAMYRCASSLNVRSSYNEQFFGPGTRLTVL.

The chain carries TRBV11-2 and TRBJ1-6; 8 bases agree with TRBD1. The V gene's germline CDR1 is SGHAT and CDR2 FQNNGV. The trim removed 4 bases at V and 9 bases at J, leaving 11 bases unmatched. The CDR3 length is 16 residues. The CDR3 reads CASSSIQGGEFSPLHF. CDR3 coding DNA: TGTGCCAGCAGCTCAATACAGGGGGGAGAATTTTCACCCCTCCACTTT.

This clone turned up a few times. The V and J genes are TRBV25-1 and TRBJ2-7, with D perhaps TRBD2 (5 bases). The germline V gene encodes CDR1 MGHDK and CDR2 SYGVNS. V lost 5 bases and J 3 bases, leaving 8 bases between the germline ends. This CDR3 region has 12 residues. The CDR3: CASSHGVYEQYF. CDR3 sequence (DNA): TGTGCCAGCAGTCACGGGGTCTACGAGCAGTACTTC.

The CDR3 spells CASSIGSRGEQFF. The CDR3 bases are TGTGCCAGTAGTATAGGCAGTCGAGGAGAGCAGTTCTTC. The chain has TRBV19 and TRBJ2-1; D is unresolved. Germline loops: CDR1 LNHDA, CDR2 SQIVND (reference sequence). Trimming left V 1 base short and J 10 bases short, with 11 bases between. The CDR3 is made up of 13 amino acids.